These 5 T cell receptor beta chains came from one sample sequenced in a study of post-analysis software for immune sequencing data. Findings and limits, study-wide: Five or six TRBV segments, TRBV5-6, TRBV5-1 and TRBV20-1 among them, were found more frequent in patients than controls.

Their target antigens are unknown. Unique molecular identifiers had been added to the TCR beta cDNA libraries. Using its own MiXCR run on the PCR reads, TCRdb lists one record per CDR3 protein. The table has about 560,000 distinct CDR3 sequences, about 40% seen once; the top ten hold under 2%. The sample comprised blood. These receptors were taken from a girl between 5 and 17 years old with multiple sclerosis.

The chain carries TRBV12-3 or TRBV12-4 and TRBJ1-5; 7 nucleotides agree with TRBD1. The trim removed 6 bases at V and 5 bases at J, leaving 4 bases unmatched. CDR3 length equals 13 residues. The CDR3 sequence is CASRKGGYQPQHF. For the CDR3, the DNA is TGTGCCAGCAGGAAAGGGGGCTATCAGCCCCAGCATTTT.

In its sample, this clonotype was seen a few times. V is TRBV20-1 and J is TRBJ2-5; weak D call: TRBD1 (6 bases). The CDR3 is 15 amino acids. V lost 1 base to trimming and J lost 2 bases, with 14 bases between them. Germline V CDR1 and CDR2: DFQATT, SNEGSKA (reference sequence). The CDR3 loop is CSARGPDSIQETQYF. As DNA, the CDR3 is TGCAGTGCTAGAGGTCCGGACAGCATTCAAGAGACCCAGTACTTC.

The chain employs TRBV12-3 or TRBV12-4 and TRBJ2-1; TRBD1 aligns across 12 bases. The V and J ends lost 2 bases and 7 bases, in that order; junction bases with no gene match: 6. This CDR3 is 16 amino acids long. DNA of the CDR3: TGTGCCAGCAGTTTACGCTGGGACAGGGGGCGGAATGAGCAGTTCTTC. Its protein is CASSLRWDRGRNEQFF.

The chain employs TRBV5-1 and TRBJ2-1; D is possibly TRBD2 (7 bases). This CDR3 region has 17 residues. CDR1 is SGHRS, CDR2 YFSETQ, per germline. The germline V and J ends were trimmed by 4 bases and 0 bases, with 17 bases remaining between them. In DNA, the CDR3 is TGCGCCAGCAGCGGGGGGGGCTACAGTAACTCCTACAATGAGCAGTTCTTC. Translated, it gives CASSGGGYSNSYNEQFF.

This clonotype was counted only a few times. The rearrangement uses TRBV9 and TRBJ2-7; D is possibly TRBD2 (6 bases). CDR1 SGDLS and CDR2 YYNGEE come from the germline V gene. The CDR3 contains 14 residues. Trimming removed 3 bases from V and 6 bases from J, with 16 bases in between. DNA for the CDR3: TGTGCCAGCAGCGGCCAAGGAATCGGGAGCGAGCAGTACTTC. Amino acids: CASSGQGIGSEQYF.